These 5 T cell receptor beta chains were sequenced from one sample in a study of CD8 T cells in Susac syndrome. After extraction with the RNeasy kit, roughly 0.45 to 1 ug of the RNA was reverse transcribed using random hexamers. MiXCR, applied by TCRdb to the immunoSEQ multiplex PCR reads, yields one record per CDR3 protein. The table lists some 450,000 distinct CDR3 sequences, around 83% of them singletons, with 0.09% to 0.15% in the top ten. Sequencing was done on a sample of CD8+ T cells from PBMCs. These receptor sequences come from a human donor with multiple sclerosis.

V gene TRBV14 combines with J gene TRBJ1-4; 10 bases line up with TRBD1. J lost 8 bases, V lost 1 base, and 10 bases had no gene match. The CDR3 extends over 17 amino acids. Per germline, CDR1 SGHDN and CDR2 FVKESK. The CDR3: CASSQVETGGPGEKLFF. The CDR3 DNA reads as TGTGCCAGCAGCCAAGTTGAGACAGGGGGCCCCGGAGAAAAACTGTTTTTT.

V usage is TRBV19 and J usage is TRBJ1-1; no clear D gene. The V gene lost 8 bases and the J gene lost 6 bases, with 13 bases spanning the gap. Germline lookup yields CDR1 LNHDA and CDR2 SQIVND (reference sequence). This CDR3 has 12 residues. The CDR3 DNA follows: TGTGCCAGTCTCTCAAGGGAGGCTGAAGCTTTCTTT. It is translated as CASLSREAEAFF.

The chain combines TRBV28 with TRBJ2-3; maybe TRBD1 (5 bases). This CDR3 has 13 amino acids. Trimming cost V 7 bases and J 2 bases, with 10 bases left between them. CDR1 and CDR2 from the germline V gene are MDHEN and SYDVKM. The CDR3 protein is CASTTDNTDTQYF. The CDR3, as DNA: TGTGCCAGCACCACGGACAACACAGATACGCAGTATTTT.

The gene calls are TRBV3-1 and TRBJ2-7, with 7 bases aligning to TRBD1. The trim removed 7 bases at V and 0 bases at J, leaving 3 bases unmatched. CDR1 and CDR2 (germline): LGHDT, YNNKEL (reference sequence). The CDR3 sequence is 13 residues long. The CDR3 reads CASTQGDSYEQYF. The DNA of the CDR3 is TGTGCCAGCACCCAGGGGGACTCCTACGAGCAGTACTTC.

This chain links TRBV27 with TRBJ1-5; no definite D call. The germline V and J ends were trimmed by 3 bases and 7 bases, with 7 bases remaining between them. This CDR3 comprises 12 residues. Germline CDR1 MNHEY, CDR2 SMNVEV (reference sequence). The CDR3 region is CASSFLGQPQHF. For the CDR3, the DNA is TGTGCCAGCAGTTTTTTGGGGCAGCCCCAGCATTTT.